This TCR beta chain was observed in a study of blood T cell repertoires in COVID-19. Study details: The study drew acute and convalescent COVID-19 samples from the United States, Italy and Spain. Sample material is recorded as cDNA or gDNA derived from T cells, B-cell-depleted T cells, or PBMCs.

Authors' methods: Reference gene primer amplification gave nucleated cell count estimates. The data were produced by immunoSEQ multiplex PCR, yet TCRdb's version contains in-frame clones alone and is incomplete. The V and J calls and clone size are taken from that table; D and trimming were inferred from the DNA. The repertoire holds about 320,000 clones, with about 83% as singletons. CDR1 SGDLS and CDR2 YYNGEE come from the germline V gene. V lost 2 bases and J lost 0, with 8 bases in between. The CDR3 covers 15 residues. This TCR came from a woman aged 50 to 65 with acute or convalescent COVID-19. Specimen: peripheral blood. The rearrangement joins TRBV9 to TRBJ2-2, with D unclear. The DNA of the CDR3 is TGTGCCAGCAGCGTCCTAACTGCGAACACCGGGGAGCTGTTTTTT. It encodes CASSVLTANTGELFF.